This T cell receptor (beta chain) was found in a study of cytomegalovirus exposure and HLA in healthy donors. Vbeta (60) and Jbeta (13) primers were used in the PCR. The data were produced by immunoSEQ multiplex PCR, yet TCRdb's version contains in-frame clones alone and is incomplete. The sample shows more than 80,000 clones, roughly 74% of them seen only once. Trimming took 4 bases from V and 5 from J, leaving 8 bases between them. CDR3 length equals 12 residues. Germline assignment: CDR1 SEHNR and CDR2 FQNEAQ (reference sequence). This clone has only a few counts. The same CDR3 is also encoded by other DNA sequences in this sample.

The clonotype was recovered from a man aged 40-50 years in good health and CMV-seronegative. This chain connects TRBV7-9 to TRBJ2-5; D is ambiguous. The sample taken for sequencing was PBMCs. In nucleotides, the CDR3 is TGTGCCAGCAGCTCAGAGAGGGAGACCCAGTACTTC. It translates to CASSSERETQYF. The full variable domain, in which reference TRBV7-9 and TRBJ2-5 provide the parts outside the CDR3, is DTGVSQNPRHKITKRGQNVTFRCDPISEHNRLYWYRQTLGQGPEFLTYFQNEAQLEKSRLLSDRFSAERPKGSFSTLEIQRTEQGDSAMYLCASSSERETQYFGPGTRLLVL.